The rows below give T cell receptor beta chains drawn from one sample of a study of blood T cell dynamics during melanoma immunotherapy. The assay was immunoSEQ multiplex PCR, and TCRdb's table has in-frame clones only and misses some. The repertoire has about 16,000 clones, 94% of them found once; the top ten carry around 0.2%. The specimen was effector memory CD8+ T cells from blood, collected from a patient treated with checkpoint blockade. The receptors stem from a human donor with melanoma. Both conserved end residues are part of each CDR3. The order of the fields is J gene, clone size, V gene, D gene, CDR3 DNA, CDR3 protein. D genes are given only for firm matches. The size entry is marked missing in some rows and otherwise reads once, few, many or a size class.

j_call: TRBJ1-4; clone_size: .; v_call: TRBV28; d_call: .; cdr3_nt: TGTGCCAGCAGTAAAAGTCCCCTCTATAGGGGTGAAAAACTGTTTTTT; cdr3_aa: CASSKSPLYRGEKLFF
j_call: TRBJ2-3; clone_size: .; v_call: TRBV7-2; d_call: .; cdr3_nt: TGTGCCAGCAGCTTAAGGCGGGACCGAACAGATACGCAGTATTTT; cdr3_aa: CASSLRRDRTDTQYF
j_call: TRBJ2-1; clone_size: .; v_call: TRBV13; d_call: .; cdr3_nt: TGTGCCAGCAGCTTAGGACCGGGGGTCAATGAGCAGTTCTTC; cdr3_aa: CASSLGPGVNEQFF
j_call: TRBJ2-1; clone_size: .; v_call: TRBV10-3; d_call: TRBD1; cdr3_nt: TGTGCCATCAGTGACCCCGGGACAGTAAACAATGAGCAGTTCTTC; cdr3_aa: CAISDPGTVNNEQFF
j_call: TRBJ2-7; clone_size: .; v_call: TRBV28; d_call: .; cdr3_nt: TGTGCCAGCAGTTTCATGGGGCAGTCCTACGAGCAGTACTTC; cdr3_aa: CASSFMGQSYEQYF
j_call: TRBJ1-5; clone_size: .; v_call: TRBV19; d_call: .; cdr3_nt: TGTGCCAGTAGTATGGGGACAAATCAGCCCCAGCATTTT; cdr3_aa: CASSMGTNQPQHF
j_call: TRBJ1-2; clone_size: .; v_call: TRBV29-1; d_call: TRBD1; cdr3_nt: TGCAGCGTCCCCCACACACAGGGGGGCTATGGCTACACCTTC; cdr3_aa: CSVPHTQGGYGYTF
j_call: TRBJ2-1; clone_size: once; v_call: TRBV28; d_call: TRBD1; cdr3_nt: TGTGCCAGCAGTTTCCGGGACAGGGTTAGAAGCAATGAGCAGTTCTTC; cdr3_aa: CASSFRDRVRSNEQFF
j_call: TRBJ2-7; clone_size: .; v_call: TRBV4-1; d_call: TRBD2; cdr3_nt: TGCGCCAGCAGCCGACTAGCGGGAGGGTTTTACGAGCAGTACTTC; cdr3_aa: CASSRLAGGFYEQYF
j_call: TRBJ2-4; clone_size: .; v_call: TRBV7-2; d_call: .; cdr3_nt: TGTGCCAGCGGGTTGGGCCTAGCCAAAAACATTCAGTACTTC; cdr3_aa: CASGLGLAKNIQYF
j_call: TRBJ2-7; clone_size: .; v_call: TRBV28; d_call: .; cdr3_nt: TGTGCCAGCAGTTCCAGGGTAAAGTACGAGCAGTACTTC; cdr3_aa: CASSSRVKYEQYF
j_call: TRBJ1-5; clone_size: .; v_call: TRBV6-1; d_call: TRBD1; cdr3_nt: TGTGCCAGCAGTGAATTGTCTGGGACAGGGGGCAACCAGCCCCAGCATTTT; cdr3_aa: CASSELSGTGGNQPQHF
j_call: TRBJ2-7; clone_size: .; v_call: TRBV28; d_call: TRBD2; cdr3_nt: TGTGCCAGCAGTTTCCACCGGACTAGCGGGAGGACCACCTACGAGCAGTACTTC; cdr3_aa: CASSFHRTSGRTTYEQYF
j_call: TRBJ2-5; clone_size: .; v_call: TRBV28; d_call: .; cdr3_nt: TGTGCCAGCAGTTTATTGGGGGTCTGGGAGACCCAGTACTTC; cdr3_aa: CASSLLGVWETQYF
j_call: TRBJ2-3; clone_size: .; v_call: TRBV5-8; d_call: TRBD2; cdr3_nt: TGTGCCAGCAGCAACGAAGGGAGGGCCACAGATACGCAGTATTTT; cdr3_aa: CASSNEGRATDTQYF
j_call: TRBJ2-5; clone_size: .; v_call: TRBV7-2; d_call: TRBD2; cdr3_nt: TGTGCCAGCAGCTTAGTAGGTAGCGGGAGCCCACAAGAGACCCAGTACTTC; cdr3_aa: CASSLVGSGSPQETQYF
j_call: TRBJ2-7; clone_size: few; v_call: TRBV6-1; d_call: .; cdr3_nt: TGTGCCTCCACTGGAGGGCCCCCCTACGAGCAGTACTTC; cdr3_aa: CASTGGPPYEQYF
j_call: TRBJ1-2; clone_size: .; v_call: TRBV28; d_call: TRBD1; cdr3_nt: TGTGCCAGCAGTGAAACAGGGGAATTCTATGGCTACACCTTC; cdr3_aa: CASSETGEFYGYTF
j_call: TRBJ1-1; clone_size: .; v_call: TRBV27; d_call: .; cdr3_nt: TGTGCCAGCTCTGGGGGTGGGAACACTGAAGCTTTCTTT; cdr3_aa: CASSGGGNTEAFF
j_call: TRBJ2-1; clone_size: .; v_call: TRBV7-3; d_call: .; cdr3_nt: TGTGCCAGCAGCTTAACGGCAGGGCTCCTCAATGAGCAGTTCTTC; cdr3_aa: CASSLTAGLLNEQFF
j_call: TRBJ2-1; clone_size: once; v_call: TRBV5-4; d_call: .; cdr3_nt: TGTGCCAGCAGCAAGAAGGCAGGGGTCGATGAGCAGTTCTTC; cdr3_aa: CASSKKAGVDEQFF
j_call: TRBJ2-3; clone_size: .; v_call: TRBV27; d_call: .; cdr3_nt: TGTGCCAGCAGTGCGACAGCCGATACGCAGTATTTT; cdr3_aa: CASSATADTQYF